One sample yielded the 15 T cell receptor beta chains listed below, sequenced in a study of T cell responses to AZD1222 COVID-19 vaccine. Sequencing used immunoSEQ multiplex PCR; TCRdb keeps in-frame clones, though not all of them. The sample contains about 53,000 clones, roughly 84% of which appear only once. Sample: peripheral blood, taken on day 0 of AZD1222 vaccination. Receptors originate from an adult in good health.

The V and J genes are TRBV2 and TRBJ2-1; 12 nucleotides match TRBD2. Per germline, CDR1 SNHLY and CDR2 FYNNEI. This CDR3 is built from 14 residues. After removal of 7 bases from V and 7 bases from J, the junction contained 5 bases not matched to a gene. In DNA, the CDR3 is TGTGCCAGCACCCCCGGGACTAGCGGGAATGAGCAGTTCTTC. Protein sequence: CASTPGTSGNEQFF.

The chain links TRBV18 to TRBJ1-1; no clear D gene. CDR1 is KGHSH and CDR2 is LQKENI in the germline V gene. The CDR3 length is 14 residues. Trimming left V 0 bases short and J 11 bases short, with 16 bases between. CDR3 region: CASSPPYNPKGAFF. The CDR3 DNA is TGTGCCAGCTCACCACCTTACAATCCGAAGGGCGCTTTCTTT.

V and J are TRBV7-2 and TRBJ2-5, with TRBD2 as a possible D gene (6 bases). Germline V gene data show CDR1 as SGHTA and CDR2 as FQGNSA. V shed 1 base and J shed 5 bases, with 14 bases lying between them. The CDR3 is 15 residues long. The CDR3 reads CASSLVGGEVETQYF. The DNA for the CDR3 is TGTGCCAGCAGCTTAGTTGGTGGGGAGGTGGAGACCCAGTACTTC.

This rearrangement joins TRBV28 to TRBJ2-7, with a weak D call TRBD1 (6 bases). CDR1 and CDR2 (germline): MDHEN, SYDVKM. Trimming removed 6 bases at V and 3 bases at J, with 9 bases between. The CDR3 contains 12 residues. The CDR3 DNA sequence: TGTGCCAGCAGGGTACAGGGCTACGAGCAGTACTTC. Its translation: CASRVQGYEQYF.

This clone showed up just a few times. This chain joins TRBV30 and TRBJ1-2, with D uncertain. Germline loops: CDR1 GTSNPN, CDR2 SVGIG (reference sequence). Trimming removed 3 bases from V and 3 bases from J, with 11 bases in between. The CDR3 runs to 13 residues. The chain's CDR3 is CAWSRTRDYGYTF. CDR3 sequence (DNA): TGTGCCTGGAGCCGAACCCGGGACTATGGCTACACCTTC.

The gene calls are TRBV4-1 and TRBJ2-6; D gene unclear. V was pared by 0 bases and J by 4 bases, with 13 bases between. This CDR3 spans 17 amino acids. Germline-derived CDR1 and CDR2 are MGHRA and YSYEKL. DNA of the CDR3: TGCGCCAGCAGCCAAGAGGACGTAGAGGCCGGGGCCAACGTCCTGACTTTC. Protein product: CASSQEDVEAGANVLTF.

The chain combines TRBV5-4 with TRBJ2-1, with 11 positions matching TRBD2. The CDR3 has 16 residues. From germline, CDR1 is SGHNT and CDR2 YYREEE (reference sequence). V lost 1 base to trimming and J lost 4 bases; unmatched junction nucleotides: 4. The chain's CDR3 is CASSLSWTSGYNEQFF. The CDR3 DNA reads TGTGCCAGCAGCTTGAGTTGGACTAGCGGGTACAATGAGCAGTTCTTC.

Here the CDR3 reads CASSARTSVADTQYF. In nucleotides, the CDR3 is TGTGCCAGCTCAGCAAGAACTAGCGTCGCAGATACGCAGTATTTT. This rearrangement joins TRBV18 to TRBJ2-3; 7 bases are a match to TRBD2. This CDR3 comprises 15 residues. Per the germline V gene, CDR1 is KGHSH and CDR2 is LQKENI. V lost 5 bases and J lost 4; bases outside the gene matches: 9.

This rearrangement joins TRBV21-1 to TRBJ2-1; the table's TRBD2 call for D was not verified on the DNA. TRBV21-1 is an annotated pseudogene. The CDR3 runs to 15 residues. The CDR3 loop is CASRGSGPSYNEQFF. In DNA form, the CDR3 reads TGTGCCAGCAGAGGTAGCGGGCCCTCCTACAATGAGCAGTTCTTC.

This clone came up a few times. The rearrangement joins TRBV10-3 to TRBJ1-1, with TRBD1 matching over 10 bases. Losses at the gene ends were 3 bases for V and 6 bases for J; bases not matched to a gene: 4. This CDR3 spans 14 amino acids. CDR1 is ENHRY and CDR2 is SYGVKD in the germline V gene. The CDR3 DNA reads TGTGCCATCAGTGATGGGACAGGGGCGCCTGAAGCTTTCTTT. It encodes CAISDGTGAPEAFF.

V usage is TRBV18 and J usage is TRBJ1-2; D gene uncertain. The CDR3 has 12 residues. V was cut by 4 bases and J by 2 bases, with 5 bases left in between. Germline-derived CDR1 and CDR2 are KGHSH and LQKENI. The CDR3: CASSLDNYGYTF. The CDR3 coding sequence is TGTGCCAGCTCACTGGACAACTATGGCTACACCTTC. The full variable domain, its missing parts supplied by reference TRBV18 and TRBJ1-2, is NAGVMQNPRHLVRRRGQEARLRCSPMKGHSHVYWYRQLPEEGLKFMVYLQKENIIDESGMPKERFSAEFPKEGPSILRIQQVVRGDSAAYFCASSLDNYGYTFGSGTRLTVV.

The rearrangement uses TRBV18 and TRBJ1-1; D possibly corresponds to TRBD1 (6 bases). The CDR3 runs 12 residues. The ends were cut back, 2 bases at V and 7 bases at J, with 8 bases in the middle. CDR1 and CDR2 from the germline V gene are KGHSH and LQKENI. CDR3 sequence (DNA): TGTGCCAGCTCACCATTACAGGGTGAAGCTTTCTTT. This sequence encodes CASSPLQGEAFF.

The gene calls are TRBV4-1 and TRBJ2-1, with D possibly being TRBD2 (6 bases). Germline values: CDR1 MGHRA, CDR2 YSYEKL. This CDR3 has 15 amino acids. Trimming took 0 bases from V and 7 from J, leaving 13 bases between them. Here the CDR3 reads CASSQDPSGWNEQFF. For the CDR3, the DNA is TGCGCCAGCAGCCAAGATCCCAGCGGGTGGAATGAGCAGTTCTTC.

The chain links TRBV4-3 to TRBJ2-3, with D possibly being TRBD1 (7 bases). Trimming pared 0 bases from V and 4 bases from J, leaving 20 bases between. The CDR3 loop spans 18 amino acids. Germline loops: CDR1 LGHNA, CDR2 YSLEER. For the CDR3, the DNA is TGCGCCAGCAGCCAAGATCTTCAAGGAGGGGGCTCGGCAGATACGCAGTATTTT. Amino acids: CASSQDLQGGGSADTQYF.

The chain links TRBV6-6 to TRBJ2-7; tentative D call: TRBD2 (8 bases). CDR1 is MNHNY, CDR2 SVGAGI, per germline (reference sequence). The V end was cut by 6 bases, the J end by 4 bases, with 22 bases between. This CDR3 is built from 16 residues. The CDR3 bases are TGTGCCAGCAGCCTAGGGACAGTCCGGGGGGGGTACGAGCAGTACTTC. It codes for CASSLGTVRGGYEQYF.